This T cell receptor (beta chain) was identified during a study of OX40 agonist ivuxolimab in advanced cancers. Findings and caveats of the study: CD8+ T cells averaged more expanded clones than CD4+. Dosing at 0.1 to 3.0 mg/kg was accompanied by clonal expansion of CD4+ and CD8+ blood T cells by week 6.

This clone has ten or more counts. Its antigen is as yet unknown. Assay used: immunoSEQ multiplex PCR; TCRdb lists only in-frame clones, some missing. The table includes about 94,000 clones, roughly 88% detected once. The receptor's source is an adult with an advanced solid tumor such as melanoma, head and neck, liver or kidney cancer. Sequenced material: CD4+ or CD8+ T cells sorted from blood, taken in a trial of the OX40 agonist ivuxolimab.

The CDR3 DNA reads as TGTGCCATCAGGACAGGGTCAGTCTATGGCTACACCTTC. This translates into CAIRTGSVYGYTF. The chain carries TRBV10-3 and TRBJ1-2; 7 positions agree with TRBD1. Germline trimming cut 6 bases from V and 4 bases from J; bases unmatched to any gene: 5. The CDR3 is 13 amino acids. Germline V CDR1 and CDR2: ENHRY, SYGVKD.